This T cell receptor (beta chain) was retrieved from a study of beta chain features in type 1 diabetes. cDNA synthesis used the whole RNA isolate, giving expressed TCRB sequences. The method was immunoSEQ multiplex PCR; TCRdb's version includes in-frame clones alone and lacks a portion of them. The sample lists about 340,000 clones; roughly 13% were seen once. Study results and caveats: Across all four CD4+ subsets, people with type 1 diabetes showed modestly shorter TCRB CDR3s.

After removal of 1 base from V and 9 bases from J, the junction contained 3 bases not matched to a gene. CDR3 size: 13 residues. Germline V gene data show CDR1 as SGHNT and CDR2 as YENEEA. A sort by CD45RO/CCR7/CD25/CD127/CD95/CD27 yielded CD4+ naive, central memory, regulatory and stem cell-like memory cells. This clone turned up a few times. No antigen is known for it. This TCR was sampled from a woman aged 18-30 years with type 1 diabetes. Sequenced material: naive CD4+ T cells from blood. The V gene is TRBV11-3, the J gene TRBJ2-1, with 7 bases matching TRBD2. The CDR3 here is CASSLVAGAEQFF. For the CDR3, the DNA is TGTGCCAGCAGCTTAGTAGCGGGCGCTGAGCAGTTCTTC.